This TCR beta chain is drawn from a study of T cell changes during pregnancy in multiple sclerosis. Using immunoSEQ multiplex PCR, the repertoire was profiled, and TCRdb retains in-frame clones only, with some absent. The repertoire has about 75,000 clones, approximately 90% of them found once; the top ten carry 0.4% to 0.45%. V was cut by 4 bases and J by 2 bases, with 12 bases left in between. Per germline, CDR1 MNHNS and CDR2 SASEGT. The CDR3 has 15 residues. The sample consisted of CD4+ T cells from peripheral blood mononuclear cells, taken before pregnancy. V gene TRBV6-1 combines with J gene TRBJ1-5, with a possible D match to TRBD1 (5 bases). The sequence derives from a female donor with multiple sclerosis, enrolled in a pregnancy study. The CDR3 reads CASSVDGRGNQPQHF. The CDR3 nucleotides are TGTGCCAGCAGTGTAGACGGCAGGGGCAATCAGCCCCAGCATTTT.